This TCR beta chain emerged from a study of shared clonotypes between healthy human individuals. Method: immunoSEQ multiplex PCR; TCRdb's copy keeps in-frame clones and lacks some. Here the sample spans approximately 710,000 clones, 90% being singletons. The length of the CDR3 is 13 residues. V lost 6 bases to trimming and J lost 4 bases; unmatched junction nucleotides: 6. Germline V lookup: CDR1 SGHDT, CDR2 YYEEEE. V gene TRBV5-6 combines with J gene TRBJ1-2; 7 positions agree with TRBD1. The sequenced sample consisted of memory CD8+ T cells from PBMCs. Subset of the sample: CD45RO+ cells pooled with CCR7-negative TemRA cells. This clonotype was sampled from a man between 18 and 35 years old in good health. Some clones in this sample may be carry-over from other donors' samples. The CDR3 DNA is TGTGCCAGCACCAGGGGGTCTGGCTATGGCTACACCTTC. Translated: CASTRGSGYGYTF.